Presented here are 6 T cell receptor beta chains from one specimen sequenced in a study of cytomegalovirus exposure and HLA in healthy donors. PCR employed 60 Vbeta and 13 Jbeta primers. Method: immunoSEQ multiplex PCR; TCRdb's copy keeps in-frame clones and lacks some. The sample has tens of thousands of clones; 81% are singletons. The sample taken for sequencing was PBMCs. The receptor set was obtained from a girl aged 2 to 10 in good health and CMV-seropositive.

As concerns this clone: Mismatch with germline at one junction end may stem from a read error. The CDR3: CASSPGFGDTEASF. The CDR3 nucleotides read TGTGCCAGCAGTCCAGGCTTCGGGGACACTGAAGCTTCCTTT. V and J are TRBV6-5 and TRBJ1-1, with D perhaps TRBD1 (6 bases). CDR1 and CDR2 from the germline V gene are MNHEY and SVGAGI. The length of the CDR3 is 14 residues.

J is TRBJ1-5 and V is TRBV18; D not certain. CDR1 and CDR2 from the germline V gene are KGHSH and LQKENI. The CDR3 is made up of 13 amino acids. Trimming took 1 base from V and 4 from J, leaving 5 bases between them. The DNA for the CDR3 is TGTGCCAGCTCACCACATAAAAATCAGCCCCAGCATTTT. Protein: CASSPHKNQPQHF.

The chain carries TRBV29-1 and TRBJ1-4; 7 bases align to TRBD1. In germline, CDR1 is SQVTM, CDR2 ANQGSEA. The CDR3 covers 14 residues. Here the CDR3 DNA reads TGCAGTGTAAGAGAAGGGGGCAGGGGTGAAAAACTGTTTTTT. This sequence encodes CSVREGGRGEKLFF. Complete variable domain (other parts from reference TRBV29-1 and TRBJ1-4): SAVISQKPSRDICQRGTSLTIQCQVDSQVTMMFWYRQQPGQSLTLIATANQGSEATYESGFVIDKFPISRPNLTFSTLTVSNMSPEDSSIYLCSVREGGRGEKLFFGSGTQLSVL.

This chain uses TRBV15 with TRBJ2-1; 12 bases match TRBD2. Losses at the gene ends were 4 bases for V and 5 bases for J; bases not matched to a gene: 3. The CDR3 length is 15 residues. CDR1 and CDR2 (germline): LNHNV, YYDKDF (reference sequence). In nucleotides, the CDR3 is TGTGCCACCAGCACAAGACTAGCGGGAGACAATGAGCAGTTCTTC. This sequence encodes CATSTRLAGDNEQFF. Together with reference TRBV15 and TRBJ2-1, the CDR3 gives the full variable domain: DAMVIQNPRYQVTQFGKPVTLSCSQTLNHNVMYWYQQKSSQAPKLLFHYYDKDFNNEADTPDNFQSRRPNTSFCFLDIRSPGLGDTAMYLCATSTRLAGDNEQFFGPGTRLTVL.

This rearrangement joins TRBV5-4 to TRBJ1-1; 9 nucleotides match TRBD1. Germline CDR1 and CDR2: SGHNT and YYREEE (reference sequence). The CDR3 contains 14 residues. Germline trimming cut 4 bases from V and 5 bases from J; bases unmatched to any gene: 6. CDR3 bases: TGTGCCAGCAGCACGACAGGGGGAGGGACTGAAGCTTTCTTT. This translates into CASSTTGGGTEAFF.

This clone was counted between two and nine times. The chain links TRBV5-6 to TRBJ1-4, with 9 bases lining up with TRBD1. Germline V CDR1 and CDR2: SGHDT, YYEEEE. Trimming removed 3 bases from V and 2 bases from J; junction bases left unmatched: 11. This CDR3 contains 18 residues. The CDR3 coding sequence is TGTGCCAGCAGCTCGGAACAGGGGGCGCTTTGGACTAATGAAAAACTGTTTTTT. Protein sequence: CASSSEQGALWTNEKLFF. The full variable domain, completed using reference TRBV5-6 and TRBJ1-4, is DAGVTQSPTHLIKTRGQQVTLRCSPKSGHDTVSWYQQALGQGPQFIFQYYEEEERQRGNFPDRFSGHQFPNYSSELNVNALLLGDSALYLCASSSEQGALWTNEKLFFGSGTQLSVL.